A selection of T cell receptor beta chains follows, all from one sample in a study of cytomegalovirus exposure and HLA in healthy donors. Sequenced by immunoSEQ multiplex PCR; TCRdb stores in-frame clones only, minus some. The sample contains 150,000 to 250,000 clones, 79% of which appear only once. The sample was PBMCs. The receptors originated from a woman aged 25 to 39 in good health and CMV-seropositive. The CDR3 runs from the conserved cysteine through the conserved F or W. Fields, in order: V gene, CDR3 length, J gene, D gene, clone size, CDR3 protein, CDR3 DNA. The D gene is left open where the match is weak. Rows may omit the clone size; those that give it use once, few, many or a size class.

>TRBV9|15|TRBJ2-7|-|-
CASSALGGPSYEQYF
TGTGCCAGCAGCGCCCTGGGGGGGCCTTCCTACGAGCAGTACTTC
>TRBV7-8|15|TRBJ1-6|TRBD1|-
CASSRVTGGSSPLHF
TGTGCCAGCAGCCGTGTTACAGGGGGGAGCTCACCCCTCCACTTT
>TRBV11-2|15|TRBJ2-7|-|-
CASSLSSGPSYEQYF
TGTGCCAGCAGCCTGAGTAGCGGACCCTCCTACGAGCAGTACTTC
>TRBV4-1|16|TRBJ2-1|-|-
CASKGSGASSYNEQFF
TGCGCCAGCAAAGGGTCAGGGGCTAGCTCCTACAATGAGCAGTTCTTC
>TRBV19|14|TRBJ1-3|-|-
CASGYRDPGNTIYF
TGTGCCAGTGGTTACAGGGACCCTGGAAACACCATATATTTT
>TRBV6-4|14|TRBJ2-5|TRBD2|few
CASSLLAGQETQYF
TGTGCCAGCAGTCTTCTAGCGGGGCAAGAGACCCAGTACTTC
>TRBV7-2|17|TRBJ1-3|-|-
CASSLVLGVASGNTIYF
TGTGCCAGCAGCTTAGTTCTAGGAGTAGCCTCTGGAAACACCATATATTTT
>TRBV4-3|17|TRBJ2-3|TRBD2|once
CASSQERGLAGDRTQYF
TGCGCCAGCAGCCAAGAACGTGGACTAGCGGGAGACCGGACGCAGTATTTT
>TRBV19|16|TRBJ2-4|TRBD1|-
CASTGSRTGRSDIQYF
TGTGCCAGTACAGGGAGCCGGACAGGGCGGTCGGACATTCAGTACTTC
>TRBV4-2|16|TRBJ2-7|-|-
CASSQDSGLPVYEQYF
TGTGCCAGCAGCCAAGATAGCGGACTGCCTGTGTACGAGCAGTACTTC
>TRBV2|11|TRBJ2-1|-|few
CASSLASEQFF
TGTGCCAGCAGCCTAGCTTCTGAGCAGTTCTTC
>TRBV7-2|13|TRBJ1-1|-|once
CASSSLSYTEAFF
TGTGCCAGCAGCTCCCTTAGTTACACTGAAGCTTTCTTT
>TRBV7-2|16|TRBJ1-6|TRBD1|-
CASSFRDRAYNSPLHF
TGTGCCAGCAGCTTTAGGGACAGGGCATATAATTCACCCCTCCACTTT
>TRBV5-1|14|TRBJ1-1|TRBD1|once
CASSLERRGVGAFF
TGCGCCAGCAGCTTGGAGCGCAGGGGGGTTGGAGCTTTCTTT
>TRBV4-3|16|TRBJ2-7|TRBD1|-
CASSQDYTSRGTEQYF
TGCGCCAGCAGCCAAGATTATACGAGCAGGGGGACCGAGCAGTACTTC
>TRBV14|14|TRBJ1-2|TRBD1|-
CASSQHTGGFGYTF
TGTGCCAGCAGCCAACACACAGGGGGCTTTGGCTACACCTTC
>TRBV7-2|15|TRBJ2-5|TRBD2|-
CASSLMAGGQETQYF
TGTGCCAGCAGCTTAATGGCGGGGGGGCAAGAGACCCAGTACTTC
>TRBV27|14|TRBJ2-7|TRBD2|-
CASTPGGGLDEQYF
TGTGCCAGCACCCCCGGCGGGGGGCTGGACGAGCAGTACTTC
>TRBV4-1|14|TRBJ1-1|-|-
CASSLRESNTEAFF
TGCGCCAGCAGCTTAAGGGAGTCGAACACTGAAGCTTTCTTT
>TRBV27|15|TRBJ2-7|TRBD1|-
CASSFWQGASYEQYF
TGTGCCAGCAGTTTTTGGCAGGGGGCCTCCTACGAGCAGTACTTC
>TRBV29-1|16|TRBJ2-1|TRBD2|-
CSVDSMSSGGAYEQFF
TGCAGCGTCGACTCGATGTCTAGCGGGGGGGCCTATGAGCAGTTCTTC
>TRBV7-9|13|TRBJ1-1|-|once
CASSSGGTSEAFF
TGTGCCAGCAGTTCCGGGGGGACGTCTGAAGCTTTCTTT
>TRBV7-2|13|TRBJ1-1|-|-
CASSTQGNTEAFF
TGTGCCAGCAGCACGCAGGGAAACACTGAAGCTTTCTTT
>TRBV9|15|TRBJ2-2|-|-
CASSVKGASTGELFF
TGTGCCAGCAGCGTAAAAGGGGCGTCCACCGGGGAGCTGTTTTTT
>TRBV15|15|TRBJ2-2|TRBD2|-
CATSRDRGGPGELFF
TGTGCCACCAGTAGGGACCGGGGGGGGCCCGGGGAGCTGTTTTTT
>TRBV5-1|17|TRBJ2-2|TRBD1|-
CASSLVRTGGNTGELFF
TGCGCCAGCAGCTTGGTCAGGACAGGGGGCAACACCGGGGAGCTGTTTTTT
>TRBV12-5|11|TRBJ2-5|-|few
CASGFPETQYF
TGTGCTAGTGGTTTCCCGGAGACCCAGTACTTC
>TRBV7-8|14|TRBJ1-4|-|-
CAGSPLTTNEKLFF
TGTGCCGGCAGCCCTCTTACAACTAATGAAAAACTGTTTTTT
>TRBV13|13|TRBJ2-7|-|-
CASSLGVDYEQYF
TGTGCCAGCAGCTTAGGGGTAGACTACGAGCAGTACTTC
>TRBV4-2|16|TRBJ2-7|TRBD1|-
CASSQALQGSSYEQYF
TGTGCCAGCAGCCAAGCCCTACAGGGGAGCTCCTACGAGCAGTACTTC
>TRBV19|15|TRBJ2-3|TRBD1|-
CASSIGQGLTDTQYF
TGTGCCAGTAGTATCGGACAGGGTCTCACAGATACGCAGTATTTT
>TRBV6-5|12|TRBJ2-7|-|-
CASSQGPTEQYF
TGTGCCAGCAGCCAGGGGCCTACGGAGCAGTACTTC
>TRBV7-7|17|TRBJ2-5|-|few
CASSLAIGRASGETQYF
TGTGCCAGCAGCTTAGCGATCGGCAGGGCGTCAGGCGAGACCCAGTACTTC
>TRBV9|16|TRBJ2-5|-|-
CASSVGGLDGQETQYF
TGTGCCAGCAGCGTAGGGGGACTGGACGGACAAGAGACCCAGTACTTC
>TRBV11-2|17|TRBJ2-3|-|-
CASSLGGWVLGTDTQYF
TGTGCCAGCAGCTTAGGGGGCTGGGTTCTAGGCACAGATACGCAGTATTTT
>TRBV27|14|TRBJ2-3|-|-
CASMFSGNTDTQYF
TGTGCCAGCATGTTCAGCGGAAACACAGATACGCAGTATTTT
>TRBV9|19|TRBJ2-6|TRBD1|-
CASSVGPGQAFSGANVLTF
TGTGCCAGCAGCGTAGGACCGGGACAGGCCTTCTCTGGGGCCAACGTCCTGACTTTC
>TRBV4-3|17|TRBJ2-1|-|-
CASSPDARVSSYNEQFF
TGCGCCAGCAGCCCTGATGCTCGGGTAAGCTCCTACAATGAGCAGTTCTTC
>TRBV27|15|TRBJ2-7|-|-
CASSPPGQSFWEQYF
TGTGCCAGCAGTCCCCCTGGACAGAGCTTCTGGGAGCAGTACTTC
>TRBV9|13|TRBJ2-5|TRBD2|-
CASSVESGATQYF
TGTGCCAGCAGCGTAGAAAGCGGGGCAACCCAGTACTTC
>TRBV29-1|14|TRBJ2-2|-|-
CSVEVQGLAGELFF
TGCAGCGTTGAAGTCCAGGGTTTAGCCGGGGAGCTGTTTTTT
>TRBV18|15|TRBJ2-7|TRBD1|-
CASSDRPVGSYEQYF
TGTGCCAGCTCGGACAGGCCCGTTGGCTCCTACGAGCAGTACTTC